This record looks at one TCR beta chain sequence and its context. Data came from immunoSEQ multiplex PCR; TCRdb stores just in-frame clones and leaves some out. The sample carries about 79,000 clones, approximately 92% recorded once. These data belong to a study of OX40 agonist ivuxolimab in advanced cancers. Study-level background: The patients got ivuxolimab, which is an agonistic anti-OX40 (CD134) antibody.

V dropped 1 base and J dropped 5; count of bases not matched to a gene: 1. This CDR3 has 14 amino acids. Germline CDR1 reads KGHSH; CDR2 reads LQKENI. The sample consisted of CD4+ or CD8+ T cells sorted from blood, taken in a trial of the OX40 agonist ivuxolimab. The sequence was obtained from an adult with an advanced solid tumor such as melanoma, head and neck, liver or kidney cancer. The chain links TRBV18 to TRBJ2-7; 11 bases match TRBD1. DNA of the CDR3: TGTGCCAGCTCACCACGGACAGGGGGCGACGAGCAGTACTTC. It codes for CASSPRTGGDEQYF.